The 20 T cell receptor beta chains below all came from one sample that was sequenced in a study of identical twins. TCRdb itself ran the 5' RACE reads through MiXCR, one entry per CDR3 protein. Found here are roughly 750,000 distinct CDR3 sequences, 21% of them singletons; the top ten hold approximately 4.3%. The data were also submitted as part of a second study, on T cells expressing NK-cell markers.

The sequenced sample was PBMCs. The receptors shown here come from a woman in her late teens or twenties in good health.

This clonotype was recorded many times. The chain couples TRBV10-1 to TRBJ2-1, with TRBD2 identical over 7 bases. With 0 bases clipped from V and 9 bases from J, the junction kept 8 bases outside the gene matches. Germline V gene data show CDR1 as WNHNN and CDR2 as SYGVQD (reference sequence). The CDR3 is made up of 15 amino acids. CDR3 bases: TGCGCCAGCAGTGAGTCCTCCCTAGCGGTTGGTGAGCAGTTCTTC. This gives the protein CASSESSLAVGEQFF.

Here the CDR3 reads CASSSRGSLTDTQYF. The DNA for the CDR3 is TGCGCCAGCAGCTCCCGTGGGAGCCTCACAGATACGCAGTATTTT. V gene TRBV5-1 combines with J gene TRBJ2-3; TRBD2 is a possible D gene (5 bases). This CDR3 comprises 15 residues. V lost 3 bases, J lost 2 bases, and 13 bases lay in between. Germline CDR1 and CDR2: SGHRS and YFSETQ. Based on the CDR3 plus reference TRBV5-1 and TRBJ2-3, the full variable domain is KAGVTQTPRYLIKTRGQQVTLSCSPISGHRSVSWYQQTPGQGLQFLFEYFSETQRNKGNFPGRFSGRQFSNSRSEMNVSTLELGDSALYLCASSSRGSLTDTQYFGPGTRLTVL.

This chain joins TRBV6-2 or TRBV6-3 and TRBJ1-6, with D perhaps matching TRBD1 (5 bases). Germline V gives CDR1 MNHEY, CDR2 SVGEGT. This CDR3 is built from 13 residues. V was pared by 8 bases and J by 6 bases, with 11 bases between. CDR3: CASRDGINSPLHF. The DNA for the CDR3 is TGTGCCAGCCGGGACGGAATTAATTCACCCCTCCACTTT.

A few counts support this clonotype. This rearrangement joins TRBV12-3 or TRBV12-4 to TRBJ2-7; D possibly corresponds to TRBD2 (6 bases). This CDR3 region has 16 residues. Trimming shortened V by 3 bases and J by 0 bases, and 15 bases separated the two germline ends. CDR3 in amino acids: CASSLGGGSFSYEQYF. CDR3 nucleotides: TGTGCCAGCAGTTTGGGTGGGGGGTCGTTCTCCTACGAGCAGTACTTC.

This clonotype was detected only once. The DNA for the CDR3 is TGTGCCAGCAGACAAAGGAGGGCGAATGAGCAGTTCTTC. Translation gives CASRQRRANEQFF. V usage is TRBV7-8 and J usage is TRBJ2-1, with a possible D match to TRBD2 (6 bases). This CDR3 has 13 amino acids. The V end was cut by 6 bases, the J end by 7 bases, with 13 bases between. Germline CDR1 reads SGHVS; CDR2 reads FQNEAQ. The full variable domain, rest sourced from reference TRBV7-8 and TRBJ2-1, is GAGVSQSPRYKVAKRGQDVALRCDPISGHVSLFWYQQALGQGPEFLTYFQNEAQLDKSGLPSDRFFAERPEGSVSTLKIQRTQQEDSAVYLCASRQRRANEQFFGPGTRLTVL.

The chain uses TRBV4-3 and TRBJ1-1; no clear D gene. Germline V gives CDR1 LGHNA, CDR2 YSLEER. CDR3 length: 16 amino acids. The ends were cut back, 0 bases at V and 5 bases at J, with 16 bases in the middle. CDR3 sequence: CASSQDRVMKWTEAFF. The CDR3 DNA reads as TGCGCCAGCAGCCAAGATCGAGTAATGAAATGGACTGAAGCTTTCTTT.

This clonotype showed up many times. The DNA of the CDR3 is TGTGCCAGCAGTCCGCGACAGGGGTCAGGCGAGACCCAGTACTTC. Translated: CASSPRQGSGETQYF. The rearrangement uses TRBV12-3 or TRBV12-4 and TRBJ2-5; TRBD1 aligns across 8 bases. V shed 5 bases, J shed 5 bases, and the junction held 10 bases outside the gene matches. The CDR3 length is 15 residues.

This clonotype was counted a few times. The chain joins TRBV10-3 to TRBJ2-3, with 9 nucleotides matching TRBD2. Unmatched junction bases numbered 14, after V lost 7 bases and J lost 6 bases. This CDR3 region has 16 residues. Per the germline V gene, CDR1 is ENHRY and CDR2 is SYGVKD. The DNA for the CDR3 is TGTGCCATCAACGCCGAATTGGCGGGGGGGGCGGATACGCAGTATTTT. It is translated as CAINAELAGGADTQYF.

The chain recombines TRBV6-5 with TRBJ2-3; D is perhaps TRBD1 (6 bases). V lost 2 bases and J lost 2, with 8 bases in between. CDR3 length equals 14 residues. Per the germline V gene, CDR1 is MNHEY and CDR2 is SVGAGI. CDR3 amino acids: CASSYQGTTDTQYF. The CDR3 nucleotides are TGTGCCAGCAGTTACCAGGGGACCACAGATACGCAGTATTTT.

This chain connects TRBV4-2 to TRBJ2-1; D not resolved. The CDR3 is 14 residues long. Per the germline V gene, CDR1 is LGHNA and CDR2 is YNFKEQ. V was shortened by 3 bases and J by 6 bases, with 12 bases between the two germline ends. CDR3: CASSQSTRTNEQFF. In DNA form, the CDR3 reads TGTGCCAGCAGCCAGTCGACTCGTACCAATGAGCAGTTCTTC.

This clonotype showed up many times. The J gene is TRBJ2-3, the V gene TRBV28, with D possibly being TRBD1 (5 bases). The CDR3 spans 13 residues. From germline, CDR1 is MDHEN and CDR2 SYDVKM. Trimming cost V 8 bases and J 2 bases, with 11 bases left between them. Here the CDR3 DNA reads TGTGCCAGCGGGGCCCAAAACACAGATACGCAGTATTTT. It translates to CASGAQNTDTQYF.

V is TRBV29-1 and J is TRBJ1-1; D is possibly TRBD1 (5 bases). This CDR3 has 10 amino acids. The germline gives CDR1 SQVTM, CDR2 ANQGSEA. With 7 bases removed from V and 11 bases from J, the gap between germline ends came to 14 bases. The CDR3 loop reads CSGGDSGAFF. CDR3 in DNA: TGCAGCGGAGGTGACAGTGGGGCTTTCTTT.

This clonotype was seen only a few times. Here the CDR3 DNA reads TGTGCCAGCAGTGAGGGTATAGGGGGAGGCTACACCTTC. This encodes CASSEGIGGGYTF. This chain connects TRBV25-1 to TRBJ1-2; TRBD1 is a possible D gene (6 bases). Looked up from germline, CDR1 is MGHDK and CDR2 is SYGVNS. This CDR3 region has 13 residues. Deletions cut 3 bases from V and 8 bases from J, with 13 bases between.

The rearrangement links TRBV7-8 to TRBJ1-2; unclear D gene. Trimming removed 5 bases at V and 6 bases at J, with 13 bases between. The CDR3 has 13 residues. CDR1 SGHVS and CDR2 FQNEAQ come from the germline V gene. CDR3: CASSVQRLDGYTF. CDR3 nucleotides: TGTGCCAGCAGCGTACAGAGGCTCGATGGCTACACCTTC.

This clonotype has only one observation. This rearrangement joins TRBV5-1 to TRBJ2-5, with 10 nucleotides matching TRBD2. There are 16 residues in the CDR3. Germline-derived CDR1 and CDR2 are SGHRS and YFSETQ. The V and J ends lost 3 bases and 4 bases, in that order; junction bases with no gene match: 9. CDR3 in DNA: TGCGCCAGCAGCTGGTTAGCGGGGGGCCCCGGAGAGACCCAGTACTTC. Its protein is CASSWLAGGPGETQYF.

This clonotype was seen a few times. V and J are TRBV20-1 and TRBJ2-7, with 7 bases matching TRBD1. V gave up 3 bases and J gave up 5 bases; unmatched junction bases: 7. This CDR3 comprises 13 residues. CDR1 is DFQATT and CDR2 is SNEGSKA in the germline V gene (reference sequence). The CDR3 reads CSASGLTGNEQYF. CDR3 DNA: TGCAGTGCTAGCGGACTGACAGGGAACGAGCAGTACTTC.

In this sample, this clonotype turned up a few times. This CDR3 is CSARDPRTGGDEQYF. In DNA form, the CDR3 reads TGCAGTGCTAGAGATCCGAGGACAGGCGGCGACGAGCAGTACTTC. The V call is TRBV20-1, the J call TRBJ2-7, with 7 bases lining up with TRBD1. CDR3 size: 15 residues. V gave up 0 bases and J gave up 5 bases; unmatched junction bases: 10. Per germline, CDR1 DFQATT and CDR2 SNEGSKA (reference sequence).

The V and J genes are TRBV29-1 and TRBJ2-3; possibly TRBD1 for D (6 bases). Trimming pared 4 bases from V and 3 bases from J, leaving 17 bases between. Germline V gene data show CDR1 as SQVTM and CDR2 as ANQGSEA. This CDR3 contains 15 residues. As DNA, the CDR3 is TGCAGCGTTGCAGGGACAAGACTGGGGACAGATACGCAGTATTTT. It translates to CSVAGTRLGTDTQYF.

The chain joins TRBV20-1 to TRBJ2-7; tentative D call: TRBD2 (6 bases). This CDR3 has 13 amino acids. V lost 0 bases and J lost 2, with 8 bases in between. Germline assignment: CDR1 DFQATT and CDR2 SNEGSKA (reference sequence). In DNA, the CDR3 is TGCAGTGCTAGAGAACCGGGAGCCTACGAGCAGTACTTC. Encoded protein: CSAREPGAYEQYF.

This clonotype has only a few counts. J is TRBJ2-5 and V is TRBV15; no clear D gene. Germline V gives CDR1 LNHNV, CDR2 YYDKDF (reference sequence). Trimming left V 1 base short and J 4 bases short, with 1 base between. CDR3 length: 11 residues. CDR3 nucleotide sequence: TGTGCCACCAGCAGAGCAGAGACCCAGTACTTC. This codes for CATSRAETQYF.